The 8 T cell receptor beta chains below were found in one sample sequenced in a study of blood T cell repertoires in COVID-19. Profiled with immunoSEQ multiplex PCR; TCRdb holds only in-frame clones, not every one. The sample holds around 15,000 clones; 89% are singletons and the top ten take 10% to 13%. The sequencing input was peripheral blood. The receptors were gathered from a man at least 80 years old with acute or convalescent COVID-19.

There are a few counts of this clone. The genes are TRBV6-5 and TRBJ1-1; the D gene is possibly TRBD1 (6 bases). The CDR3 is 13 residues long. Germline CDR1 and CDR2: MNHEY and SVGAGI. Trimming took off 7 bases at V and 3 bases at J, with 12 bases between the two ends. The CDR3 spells CASKPGVYTEAFF. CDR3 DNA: TGTGCCAGCAAACCAGGGGTTTACACTGAAGCTTTCTTT.

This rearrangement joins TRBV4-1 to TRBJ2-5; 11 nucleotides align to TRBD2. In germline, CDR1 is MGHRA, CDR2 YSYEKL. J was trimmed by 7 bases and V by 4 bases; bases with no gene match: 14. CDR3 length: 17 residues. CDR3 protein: CASSPLGLAGPRGTQYF. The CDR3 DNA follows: TGCGCCAGCAGCCCTCTCGGACTAGCGGGCCCAAGGGGGACCCAGTACTTC.

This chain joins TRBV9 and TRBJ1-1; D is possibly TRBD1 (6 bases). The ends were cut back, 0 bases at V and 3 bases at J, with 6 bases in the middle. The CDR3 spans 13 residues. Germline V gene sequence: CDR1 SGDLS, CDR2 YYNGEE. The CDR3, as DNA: TGTGCCAGCAGCGTAGACAGGGACACTGAAGCTTTCTTT. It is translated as CASSVDRDTEAFF.

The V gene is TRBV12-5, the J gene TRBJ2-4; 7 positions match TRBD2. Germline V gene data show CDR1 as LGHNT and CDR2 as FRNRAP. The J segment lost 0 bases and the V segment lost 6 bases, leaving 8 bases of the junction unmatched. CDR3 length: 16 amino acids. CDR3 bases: TGTGCTAGTGGGCGGGGGACGGGGCAAGCCAAAAACATTCAGTACTTC. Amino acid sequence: CASGRGTGQAKNIQYF.

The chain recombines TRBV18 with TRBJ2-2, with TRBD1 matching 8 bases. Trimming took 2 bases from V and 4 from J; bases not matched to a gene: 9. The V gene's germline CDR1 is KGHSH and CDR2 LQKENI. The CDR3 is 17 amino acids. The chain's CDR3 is CASSPAGGKVATGELFF. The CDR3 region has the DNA TGTGCCAGCTCACCAGCAGGGGGCAAAGTTGCCACCGGGGAGCTGTTTTTT. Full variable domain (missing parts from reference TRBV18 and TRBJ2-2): NAGVMQNPRHLVRRRGQEARLRCSPMKGHSHVYWYRQLPEEGLKFMVYLQKENIIDESGMPKERFSAEFPKEGPSILRIQQVVRGDSAAYFCASSPAGGKVATGELFFGEGSRLTVL.

This CDR3 reads CASSLQGSGNQPQHF. CDR3 coding DNA: TGTGCCAGCAGTTTACAGGGATCCGGGAATCAGCCCCAGCATTTT. V and J are TRBV6-6 and TRBJ1-5; D may be TRBD1 (6 bases). CDR1 and CDR2 (germline): MNHNY, SVGAGI (reference sequence). The ends were cut back, 4 bases at V and 4 bases at J, with 14 bases in the middle. This CDR3 is 15 amino acids long.

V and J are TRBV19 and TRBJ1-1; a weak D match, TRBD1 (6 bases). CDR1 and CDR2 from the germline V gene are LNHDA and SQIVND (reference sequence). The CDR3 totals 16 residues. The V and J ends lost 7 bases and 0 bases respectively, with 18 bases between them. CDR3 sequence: CASTSGRGSLNTEAFF. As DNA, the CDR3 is TGTGCCAGTACCTCCGGGAGGGGGTCCTTGAACACTGAAGCTTTCTTT.

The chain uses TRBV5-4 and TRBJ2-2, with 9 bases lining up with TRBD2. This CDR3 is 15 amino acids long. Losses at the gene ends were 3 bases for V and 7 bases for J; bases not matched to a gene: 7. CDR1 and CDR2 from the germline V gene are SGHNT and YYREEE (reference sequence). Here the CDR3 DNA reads TGTGCCAGCAGCTCCCCAGCGGGGGGCGGCGGGGAGCTGTTTTTT. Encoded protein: CASSSPAGGGGELFF.